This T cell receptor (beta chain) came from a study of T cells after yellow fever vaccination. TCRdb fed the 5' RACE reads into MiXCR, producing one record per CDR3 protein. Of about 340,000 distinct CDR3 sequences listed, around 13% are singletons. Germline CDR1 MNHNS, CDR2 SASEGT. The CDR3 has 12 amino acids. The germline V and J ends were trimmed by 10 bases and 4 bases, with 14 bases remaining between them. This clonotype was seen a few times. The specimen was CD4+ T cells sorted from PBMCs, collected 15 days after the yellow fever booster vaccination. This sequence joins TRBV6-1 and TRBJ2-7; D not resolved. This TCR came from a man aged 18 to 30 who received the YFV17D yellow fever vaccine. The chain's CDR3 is CATSLDRYEQYF. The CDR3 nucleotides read TGTGCCACCTCCTTGGACCGGTACGAGCAGTACTTC.